This T cell receptor beta chain is from a study of blood T cells in healthy people across ages. Study-wide findings and caveats: The long-lived group displayed more naive CD4+ cells, plus higher diversity, than the aged donors did.

As concerns this clonotype: Its antigen is undetermined.

The CDR3 runs 18 residues. With 3 bases removed from V and 6 bases from J, the gap between germline ends came to 27 bases. Per germline, CDR1 LGHNT and CDR2 FRNRAP. Per-sample PBMC isolation yielded at least 7 million cells. PCR was performed a second time for about 7 to 11 cycles using a sample-barcoded 5' primer and a J-beta primer mix. MiXCR, run by TCRdb on the 5' RACE reads, gives a single entry per CDR3 protein. The data show around 750,000 distinct CDR3 sequences, with roughly 50% seen just once and roughly 40% held by the top ten. The receptor's source is an older man in good health. The chain recombines TRBV12-5 with TRBJ2-7; D is possibly TRBD1 (6 bases). The sample taken for sequencing was blood. The CDR3 protein is CASGFSPHTGLPLGEQYF. The CDR3 DNA sequence: TGTGCTAGTGGTTTCTCACCCCACACAGGGCTCCCGCTCGGCGAGCAGTACTTC.